This TCR beta chain was sequenced in a study of blood T cells in healthy people across ages (dated by TCRdb to between 2015 and 2016). A note on the overall study: Template switching captured roughly one uniquely barcoded TCR beta cDNA molecule per two T cells in model experiments. The study measured age-related changes in TCR beta repertoire diversity using deep sequencing normalized with unique cDNA molecular identifiers. Four age groups were formed from the donors: young (average approximately 15 years), middle-aged (less than 40), aged (62) and long-lived (roughly 81). Two additional independent replicas of 1 million unique cDNA reads from the same blood draw were analyzed for two donors (one aged 18 to 30 and one aged 80 or older). Results and caveats for the whole study, not just this receptor: Bulk unsorted PBMC profiling prevented conclusive comparison of naive and antigen-experienced compartments. Estimates of total diversity from one million sequenced T cells were regarded as lower bounds and underestimates. As age increased, observed TCR beta diversity per million T cells dropped in a roughly linear way, and a significant reduction was already evident by age 40. Compared with the aged group, the long-lived group had more naive CD4+ T cells, fewer expanded clones and increased TCR diversity, suggesting age selection. There was a strong correlation between observed TCR beta diversity and the percentage of naive T cells measured by flow cytometry. Because the CMV infection status of the donors was unknown, age-related changes in expanded clonotypes may potentially have been confounded.

Libraries were made using 5' RACE. Instrument on record: Illumina HiSeq 2500. A second PCR of 7 to 11 cycles was run with a J-beta primer mix and a sample-barcoded 5' primer. A unique molecular identifier was introduced onto each TCR beta cDNA molecule by a template-switch 5' adaptor carrying 12 random nucleotides. At least 2.5 million CDR3-containing paired-end reads were obtained from each sample. The Mint cDNA synthesis kit, primed by a TRBC-specific oligonucleotide, was used to synthesize first-strand cDNA from all RNA. Following uracil-DNA glycosylase treatment, a first 18-cycle PCR with universal primers M1SS and BC2_uni_R was performed on all cDNA. The authors' pipeline ran thus. Each sample was normalized by randomly selecting 1 million high-quality reads, each carrying a distinct molecular identifier. Reads with shared molecular identifiers were discarded instead of being binned into consensus sequences. CDR3 identification, clonotype clustering and error correction used MiTCR with a Q25 quality threshold and the strictest error-elimination algorithm. A nonparametric unseen species model with Euler transformation was used to estimate lower-bound total TCR beta diversity. TCRdb trimmed the raw reads at Q25, called clones with MiXCR and kept productive beta chains. Entries are consolidated by CDR3 protein sequence, retaining the most common genes and DNA. Clone size and V and J calls follow TCRdb, not the original study. The sample table holds hundreds of thousands of distinct CDR3 sequences, of which about 26% were seen once. Around 3% of the sample rests with the top ten.

On this clonotype itself: Its antigen is currently not known. Base qualities are not recorded, but no much larger clone differs from it by a single base.

V sheds 6 bases and J sheds 7 bases, leaving 12 bases between their ends. The germline V gene yields MGHDK for CDR1 and SYGVNS for CDR2. Including the terminal cysteine and phenylalanine, the CDR3 comprises 12 residues. Solely the CDR3 DNA is kept, with 36 bases framed from the first base. Donors were under 40 systemically healthy Caucasian individuals from Russia aged 6 to 90 years. Each donor gave 8 to 10 milliliters of peripheral blood, drawn into EDTA-treated Vacutainer tubes. Ficoll-Paque density-gradient centrifugation was used to isolate PBMCs, with at least 6 million per sample. Total RNA, at least 6 micrograms per sample, was extracted from PBMCs with Trizol reagent. Naive CD45RAhigh/CD27high T cell percentages were measured by flow cytometry on a PBMC aliquot from every donor. The sample also formed part of further work on T cells of mothers and their children. The second study's paper adds: The donors were nine systemically healthy Caucasian individuals, made up of three mothers and their six children. cDNA synthesis consumed the entire amount of extracted RNA, loaded at around 1.5 ug RNA in each 15 ul reaction. Sample barcodes and 2-4 random nucleotides were added via the M1S primer in the second PCR. More than 9.5 million TCR beta CDR3 reads were obtained from each mother, and about 3 million reads were obtained from each child. Thymic selection shapes the output of TCR recombination in a similar way in related and unrelated pairs, and inherited differences have a minor effect. Normalized repertoire overlap was always slightly but never significantly higher in related than unrelated mother-child pairs. No persistent microchimeric T cell clones were detected, at a sensitivity of 80 to 100 clones per million clonotypes. Deep NGS was used in the study to compare the TCR beta repertoires of mothers and children and to look for features that separate related mother-child pairs from unrelated individuals. On average, the children were roughly 10 +/- 4 years old, while the mothers were approximately 40 +/- 4 years old. Libraries were sequenced on Illumina HiSeq 2000 with 100+100 nt paired-end reads after adapter ligation with NEBNext reagents. Mother and child libraries were prepared a month apart and sequenced in separate runs to prevent cross-contamination. Between roughly 500,000 and 2,300,000 distinct TCR beta clonotypes were identified per donor. Naive TCR beta clonotypes were estimated from low-frequency clonotypes matched to each donor's FACS-determined naive share, without sorting.

Specimen: blood. The V and J segments used are TRBV25-1 and TRBJ2-5; TRBD1 is perhaps the D gene, given 6 matching bases. This TCR was sampled from a boy aged 5-17 years in good health. The nucleotides read TGTGCCAGCAGCCCATTAGGGGGGACCCAGTACTTC. Translated, this gives CASSPLGGTQYF.